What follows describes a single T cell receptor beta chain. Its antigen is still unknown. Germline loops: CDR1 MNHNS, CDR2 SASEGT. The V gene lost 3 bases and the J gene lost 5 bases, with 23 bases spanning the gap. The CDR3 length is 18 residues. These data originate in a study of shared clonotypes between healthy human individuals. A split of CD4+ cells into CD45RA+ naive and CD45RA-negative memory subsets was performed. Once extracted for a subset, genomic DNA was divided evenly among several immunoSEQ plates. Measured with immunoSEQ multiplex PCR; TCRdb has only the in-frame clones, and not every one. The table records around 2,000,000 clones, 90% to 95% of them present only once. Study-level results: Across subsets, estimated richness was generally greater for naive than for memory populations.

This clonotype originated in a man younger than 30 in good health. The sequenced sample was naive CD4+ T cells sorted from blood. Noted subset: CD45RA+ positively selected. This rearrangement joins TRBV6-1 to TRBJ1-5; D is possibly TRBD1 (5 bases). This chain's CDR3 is CASSEGWEGAIWDQPQHF. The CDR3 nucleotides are TGTGCCAGCAGTGAGGGATGGGAAGGGGCTATATGGGATCAGCCCCAGCATTTT.